The 22 T cell receptor beta chains in this list originate from one sample, sequenced in a study of CD8+ T cells in alopecia areata. Once RNA had been extracted, it was reverse transcribed into cDNA to act as the sequencing template. Profiled with immunoSEQ multiplex PCR; TCRdb holds only in-frame clones, not every one. The profile shows more than 110,000 clones, around three fifths of them singletons. Sample: CD4+ T cells sorted from blood, taken at week 0. The receptors derive from a human donor with alopecia areata.

This sequence joins TRBV7-2 and TRBJ2-5, with D unresolved. The germline CDR1 and CDR2 sequences are SGHTA and FQGNSA. V was clipped by 3 bases and J by 7 bases, with 9 bases between them. There are 12 residues in the CDR3. CDR3 nucleotide sequence: TGTGCCAGCAGCTTCCAAGTGGGGACCCAGTACTTC. Its protein is CASSFQVGTQYF.

This clone was observed a handful of times. The J gene is TRBJ1-2, the V gene TRBV7-3; D is perhaps TRBD1 (5 bases). The CDR3 covers 15 residues. V gave up 5 bases and J gave up 3 bases, with 16 bases separating them. CDR1 is SGHTA and CDR2 is FQGTGA in the germline V gene. This CDR3 is CASSPRPGGDYGYTF. The CDR3 nucleotides are TGTGCCAGCAGCCCGAGACCGGGAGGGGACTATGGCTACACCTTC.

At least ten counts were recorded for this clone. J is TRBJ1-1 and V is TRBV21-1; the table assigns TRBD1, which was not confirmed against the DNA. TRBV21-1 is designated a pseudogene. The CDR3 length is 14 residues. CDR3 DNA: TGTGCCAGCAGCCTACAGGGGGCTGACGCTGAAGCTTTCTTT. Amino acid sequence: CASSLQGADAEAFF.

In this sample, this clone turned up once. This sequence joins TRBV10-3 and TRBJ1-1; D is uncertain. Germline lookup yields CDR1 ENHRY and CDR2 SYGVKD. This CDR3 has 12 residues. Trimming cost V 9 bases and J 0 bases, with 8 bases left between them. The CDR3 reads CAIKGLNTEAFF. CDR3 DNA: TGTGCCATAAAGGGCCTGAACACTGAAGCTTTCTTT.

This clone was seen more than once but under ten times. The genes are TRBV29-1 and TRBJ1-1; the D is unclear. Germline V gene sequence: CDR1 SQVTM, CDR2 ANQGSEA. The V gene lost 5 bases and the J gene lost 11 bases, with 15 bases spanning the gap. CDR3 length: 11 residues. CDR3 loop: CSVRTRSGAFF. CDR3 coding DNA: TGCAGCGTTCGAACCCGAAGTGGGGCTTTCTTT.

This clone appeared a few times. The chain uses TRBV12-5 and TRBJ1-6; D is unresolved. The germline CDR1 and CDR2 sequences are LGHNT and FRNRAP. This CDR3 has 13 residues. The V end lost 2 bases, the J end lost 9 bases, and 8 bases lay between the germline ends. In nucleotides, the CDR3 is TGTGCTAGTGGTTTGCAGGCGGGTTCACCCCTCCACTTT. It is translated as CASGLQAGSPLHF. Looking up the rest from reference TRBV12-5 and TRBJ1-6 gives the full variable domain: DARVTQTPRHKVTEMGQEVTMRCQPILGHNTVFWYRQTMMQGLELLAYFRNRAPLDDSGMPKDRFSAEMPDATLATLKIQPSEPRDSAVYFCASGLQAGSPLHFGNGTRLTVT.

This chain links TRBV29-1 with TRBJ2-3, with 10 bases lining up with TRBD1. J lost 0 bases, V lost 6 bases, and 6 bases had no gene match. Germline CDR1 reads SQVTM; CDR2 reads ANQGSEA. This CDR3 comprises 15 residues. CDR3 sequence reads: CSVGQGRYSTDTQYF. CDR3 nucleotides: TGCAGCGTGGGACAGGGGCGCTATAGCACAGATACGCAGTATTTT.

This sequence joins TRBV5-6 and TRBJ2-2, with D hard to call. The CDR3 totals 16 residues. Germline V gene data show CDR1 as SGHDT and CDR2 as YYEEEE. V was trimmed by 1 base and J by 2 bases, leaving 12 bases between them. The CDR3 protein is CASSLPLRHNTGELFF. CDR3 nucleotide sequence: TGTGCCAGCAGCTTGCCCTTACGACACAACACCGGGGAGCTGTTTTTT.

This clone was counted between two and nine times. J is TRBJ2-6 and V is TRBV5-4; a possible D gene is TRBD2 (5 bases). Trimming removed 4 bases from V and 0 bases from J, with 8 bases in between. The CDR3 extends over 15 amino acids. CDR1 is SGHNT, CDR2 YYREEE, per germline (reference sequence). The CDR3 here is CASSPEGSGANVLTF. For the CDR3, the DNA is TGTGCCAGCAGCCCCGAGGGCTCTGGGGCCAACGTCCTGACTTTC.

J is TRBJ1-1 and V is TRBV6-6, with D possibly being TRBD1 (6 bases). Trimming took off 11 bases at V and 3 bases at J, with 19 bases between the two ends. CDR1 and CDR2 (germline): MNHNY, SVGAGI (reference sequence). CDR3 length: 14 residues. CDR3 in amino acids: CASPREGGDTEAFF. The CDR3 DNA reads as TGTGCCTCACCACGGGAGGGGGGAGACACTGAAGCTTTCTTT.

The V call is TRBV30, the J call TRBJ2-3, with TRBD1 matching 8 bases. This CDR3 is 13 amino acids long. Per germline, CDR1 GTSNPN and CDR2 SVGIG (reference sequence). V shed 2 bases, J shed 5 bases, and the junction held 3 bases outside the gene matches. CDR3 amino acids: CAWSPQGGDTQYF. The CDR3 DNA is TGTGCCTGGAGTCCACAGGGGGGAGATACGCAGTATTTT. Variable domain in full (rest from reference TRBV30 and TRBJ2-3): SQTIHQWPATLVQPVGSPLSLECTVEGTSNPNLYWYRQAAGRGLQLLFYSVGIGQISSEVPQNLSASRPQDRQFILSSKKLLLSDSGFYLCAWSPQGGDTQYFGPGTRLTVL.

This sequence joins TRBV5-4 and TRBJ2-5; TRBD2 agrees at 11 bases. The CDR3 runs 15 residues. V shed 4 bases, J shed 5 bases, and the junction held 7 bases outside the gene matches. Germline V gives CDR1 SGHNT, CDR2 YYREEE (reference sequence). This chain's CDR3 is CASSHPGLAVETQYF. The DNA for the CDR3 is TGTGCCAGCAGCCATCCGGGACTAGCGGTTGAGACCCAGTACTTC.

This clone was recorded only once. The chain uses TRBV30 and TRBJ1-5, with D perhaps TRBD1 (5 bases). CDR3 size: 15 residues. V was shortened by 2 bases and J by 3 bases, with 14 bases between the two germline ends. Germline CDR1 reads GTSNPN; CDR2 reads SVGIG (reference sequence). This chain's CDR3 is CAWSISPTVNQPQHF. The CDR3 DNA reads as TGTGCCTGGAGTATTTCCCCGACAGTCAATCAGCCCCAGCATTTT.

The chain combines TRBV7-2 with TRBJ2-5; 7 bases are a match to TRBD1. The CDR3 loop spans 15 amino acids. Germline values: CDR1 SGHTA, CDR2 FQGNSA. The ends lost 1 base at V and 4 bases at J; junction bases unmatched: 6. The CDR3 DNA reads TGTGCCAGCAGCTTAGGCCAGACAGGGAGAGAGACCCAGTACTTC. Amino acid sequence: CASSLGQTGRETQYF.

The chain links TRBV7-2 to TRBJ2-7; no clear D. From germline, CDR1 is SGHTA and CDR2 FQGNSA. Trimming cost V 7 bases and J 6 bases, with 22 bases left between them. The CDR3 has 15 residues. Here the CDR3 reads CASNNVPGQSGEQYF. CDR3 in DNA: TGTGCCAGCAACAACGTCCCGGGCCAATCGGGCGAGCAGTACTTC.

V is TRBV7-2 and J is TRBJ1-2; 9 bases fit TRBD1. Germline CDR1 is SGHTA and CDR2 is FQGNSA. This CDR3 is 15 amino acids long. After removal of 3 bases from V and 3 bases from J, the junction contained 5 bases not matched to a gene. CDR3 protein: CASSLKDRGDYGYTF. For the CDR3, the DNA is TGTGCCAGCAGCTTGAAAGACAGGGGGGACTATGGCTACACCTTC.

This clone was observed many times. The V call is TRBV18, the J call TRBJ1-3, with unresolved D. V was trimmed by 3 bases and J by 4 bases, leaving 13 bases between them. The CDR3 runs 15 residues. Germline V gives CDR1 KGHSH, CDR2 LQKENI. Here the CDR3 reads CASSPDEALGNTIYF. CDR3 bases: TGTGCCAGCTCACCGGACGAGGCCTTAGGAAACACCATATATTTT.

CDR3 region: CASTDSLNTEAFF. In DNA form, the CDR3 reads TGTGCCAGTACCGACAGTTTGAACACTGAAGCTTTCTTT. J is TRBJ1-1 and V is TRBV6-5; perhaps TRBD1 as D (5 bases). The CDR3 has 13 amino acids. Germline CDR1 reads MNHEY; CDR2 reads SVGAGI. V was cut by 9 bases and J by 0 bases, with 11 bases left in between.

V gene TRBV29-1 combines with J gene TRBJ2-7; D is unclear. Trimming left V 4 bases short and J 5 bases short, with 9 bases between. CDR3 size: 11 residues. Germline values: CDR1 SQVTM, CDR2 ANQGSEA. Here the CDR3 DNA reads TGCAGCGTTGCCACGCTCCACGAGCAGTACTTC. It is translated as CSVATLHEQYF.

The chain is built from TRBV30 and TRBJ1-1, with D unclear. The CDR3 is 13 residues long. The germline V gene encodes CDR1 GTSNPN and CDR2 SVGIG (reference sequence). Trimming removed 1 base at V and 0 bases at J, with 6 bases between. As DNA, the CDR3 is TGTGCCTGGAGTGAGGGTTTGAACACTGAAGCTTTCTTT. Residues: CAWSEGLNTEAFF.

About this clone itself: No conserved phenylalanine or tryptophan is present at the end of the CDR3, so a read error is the likely explanation. The DNA is omitted, as the CDR3 cannot be located on it reliably, and the CDR3 follows TCRdb's listing. The genes are TRBV6-5 and TRBJ2-7; the table's D call TRBD1 went unverified against the DNA. The CDR3 length equals 13 residues, ends included. Germline V gene data show CDR1 as MNHEY and CDR2 as SVGAGI. CDR3 amino acids: CASSTGTAHDLLS.

This clone was recorded a few times. This rearrangement joins TRBV10-2 to TRBJ2-3; D ambiguous. This CDR3 comprises 12 residues. Per germline, CDR1 WSHSY and CDR2 SAAADI. Between the trimmed V and J ends, which lost 6 bases and 5 bases, there was a span of 9 bases. The CDR3 spells CASRDLRDTQYF. The CDR3 DNA follows: TGCGCCAGCAGGGATCTAAGAGATACGCAGTATTTT.